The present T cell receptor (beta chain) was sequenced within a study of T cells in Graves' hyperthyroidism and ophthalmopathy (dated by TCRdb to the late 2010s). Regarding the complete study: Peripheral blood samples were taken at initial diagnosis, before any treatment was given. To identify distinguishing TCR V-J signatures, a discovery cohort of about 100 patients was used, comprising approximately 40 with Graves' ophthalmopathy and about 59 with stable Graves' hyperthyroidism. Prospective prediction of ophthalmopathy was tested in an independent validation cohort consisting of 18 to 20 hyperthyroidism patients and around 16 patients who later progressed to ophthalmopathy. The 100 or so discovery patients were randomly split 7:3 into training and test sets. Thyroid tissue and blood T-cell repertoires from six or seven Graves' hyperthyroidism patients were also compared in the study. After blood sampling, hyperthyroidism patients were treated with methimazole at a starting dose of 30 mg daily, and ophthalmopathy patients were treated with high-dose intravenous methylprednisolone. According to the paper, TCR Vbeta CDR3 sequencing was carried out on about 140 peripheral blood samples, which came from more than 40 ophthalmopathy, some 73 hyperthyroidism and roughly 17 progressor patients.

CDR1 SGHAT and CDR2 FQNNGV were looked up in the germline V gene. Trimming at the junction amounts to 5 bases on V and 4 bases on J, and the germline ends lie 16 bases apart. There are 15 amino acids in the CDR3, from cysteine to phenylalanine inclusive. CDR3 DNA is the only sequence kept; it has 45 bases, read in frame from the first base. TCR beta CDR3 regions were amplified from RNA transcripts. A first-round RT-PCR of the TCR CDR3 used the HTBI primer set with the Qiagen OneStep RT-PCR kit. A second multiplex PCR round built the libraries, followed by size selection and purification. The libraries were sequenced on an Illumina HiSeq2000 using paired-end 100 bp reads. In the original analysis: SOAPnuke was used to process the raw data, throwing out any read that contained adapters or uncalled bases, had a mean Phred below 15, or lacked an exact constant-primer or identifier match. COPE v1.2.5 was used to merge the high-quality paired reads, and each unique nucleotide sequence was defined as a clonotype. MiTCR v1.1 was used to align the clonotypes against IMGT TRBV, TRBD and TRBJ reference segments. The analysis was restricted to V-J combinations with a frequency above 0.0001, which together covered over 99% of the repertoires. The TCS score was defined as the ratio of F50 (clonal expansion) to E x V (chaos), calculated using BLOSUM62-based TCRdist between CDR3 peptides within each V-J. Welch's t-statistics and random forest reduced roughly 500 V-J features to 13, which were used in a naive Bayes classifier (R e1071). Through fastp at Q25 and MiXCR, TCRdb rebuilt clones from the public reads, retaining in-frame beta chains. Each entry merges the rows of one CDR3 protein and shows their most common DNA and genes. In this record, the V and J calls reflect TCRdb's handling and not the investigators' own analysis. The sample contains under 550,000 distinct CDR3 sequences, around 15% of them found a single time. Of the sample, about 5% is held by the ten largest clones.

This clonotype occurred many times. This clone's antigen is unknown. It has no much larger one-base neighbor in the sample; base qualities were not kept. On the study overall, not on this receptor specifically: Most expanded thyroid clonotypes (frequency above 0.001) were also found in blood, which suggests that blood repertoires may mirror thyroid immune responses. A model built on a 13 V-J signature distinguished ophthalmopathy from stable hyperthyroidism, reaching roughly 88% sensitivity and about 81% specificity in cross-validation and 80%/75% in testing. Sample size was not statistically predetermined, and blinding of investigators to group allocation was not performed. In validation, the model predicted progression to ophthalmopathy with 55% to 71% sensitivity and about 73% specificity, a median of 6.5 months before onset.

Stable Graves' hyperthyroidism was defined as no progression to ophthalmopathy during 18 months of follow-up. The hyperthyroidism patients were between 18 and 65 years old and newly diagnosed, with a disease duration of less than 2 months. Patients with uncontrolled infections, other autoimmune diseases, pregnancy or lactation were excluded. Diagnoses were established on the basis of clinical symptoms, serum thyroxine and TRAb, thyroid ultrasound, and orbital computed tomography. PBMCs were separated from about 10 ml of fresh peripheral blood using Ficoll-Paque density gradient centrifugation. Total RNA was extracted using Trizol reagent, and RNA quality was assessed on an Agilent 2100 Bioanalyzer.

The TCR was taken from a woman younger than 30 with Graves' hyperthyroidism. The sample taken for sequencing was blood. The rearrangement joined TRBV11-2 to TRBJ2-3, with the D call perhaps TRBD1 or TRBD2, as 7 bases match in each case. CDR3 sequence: CASSQGGVGADTQYF. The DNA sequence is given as TGTGCCAGCAGCCAGGGGGGGGTAGGCGCAGATACGCAGTATTTT.